This record covers a single T cell receptor (beta chain). These data are taken from a study of shared clonotypes between healthy human individuals. This CDR3 contains 16 residues. The germline V and J ends were trimmed by 6 bases and 0 bases, with 17 bases remaining between them. Per the germline V gene, CDR1 is SGHTA and CDR2 is FQGNSA. TCRdb keeps only in-frame clones here, not all; method: immunoSEQ multiplex PCR. The data contain about 1 million clones, roughly 80% of them singletons. The J gene is TRBJ1-2, the V gene TRBV7-2; tentative D call: TRBD1 (6 bases). The source is a man younger than 35 in good health. The sequenced material came from memory CD4+ T cells sorted from blood. Subset specified: CD45RA-negative fraction. The CDR3: CASREGGGATNYGYTF. DNA for the CDR3: TGTGCCAGCAGAGAAGGGGGGGGAGCTACTAACTATGGCTACACCTTC.